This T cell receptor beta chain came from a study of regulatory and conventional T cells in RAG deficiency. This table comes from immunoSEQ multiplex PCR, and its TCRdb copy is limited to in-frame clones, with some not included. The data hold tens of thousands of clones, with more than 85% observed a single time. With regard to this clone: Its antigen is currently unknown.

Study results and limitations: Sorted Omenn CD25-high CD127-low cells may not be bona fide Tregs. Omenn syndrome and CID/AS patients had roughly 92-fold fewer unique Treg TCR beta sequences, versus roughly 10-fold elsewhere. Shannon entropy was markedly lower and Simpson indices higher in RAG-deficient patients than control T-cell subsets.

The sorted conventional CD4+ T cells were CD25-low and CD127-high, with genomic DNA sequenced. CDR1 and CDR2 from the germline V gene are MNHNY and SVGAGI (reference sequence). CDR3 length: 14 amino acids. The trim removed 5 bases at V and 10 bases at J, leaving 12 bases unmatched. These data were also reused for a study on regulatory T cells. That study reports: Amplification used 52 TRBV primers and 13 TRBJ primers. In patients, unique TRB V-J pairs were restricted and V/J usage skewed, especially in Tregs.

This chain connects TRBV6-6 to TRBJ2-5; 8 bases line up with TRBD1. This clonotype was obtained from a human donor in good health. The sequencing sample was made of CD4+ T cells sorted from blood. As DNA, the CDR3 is TGTGCCAGCAGTCGCAACACGGGGACAGGCGTCCAGTACTTC. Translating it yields CASSRNTGTGVQYF.